The entry that follows covers one T cell receptor beta chain sequence. What it binds is unknown. The data stem from a study of long-term antiretroviral therapy in people with HIV. Regarding the study as a whole: Specimen acquisition occurred between the mid-2000s and the late 2010s, potentially under older ART regimens.

The CDR3 consists of 17 residues. CDR1 SGHAT and CDR2 FQNNGV come from the germline V gene. The ends lost 5 bases at V and 1 base at J; junction bases unmatched: 8. A v3.0 immunoSEQ assay was performed at survey level. Data came from immunoSEQ multiplex PCR; TCRdb stores just in-frame clones and leaves some out. The sample has about 21,000 clones, about 88% seen once. The TCR sequence derives from a man aged 60-69 years with HIV. Source: unsorted PBMCs, taken 2.3 years after starting antiretroviral therapy. The chain carries TRBV11-2 and TRBJ2-5, with TRBD2 matching over 12 bases. The CDR3 here is CASSQTSGGYSQETQYF. The CDR3 coding sequence is TGTGCCAGCAGCCAGACTAGCGGGGGATACAGCCAAGAGACCCAGTACTTC.